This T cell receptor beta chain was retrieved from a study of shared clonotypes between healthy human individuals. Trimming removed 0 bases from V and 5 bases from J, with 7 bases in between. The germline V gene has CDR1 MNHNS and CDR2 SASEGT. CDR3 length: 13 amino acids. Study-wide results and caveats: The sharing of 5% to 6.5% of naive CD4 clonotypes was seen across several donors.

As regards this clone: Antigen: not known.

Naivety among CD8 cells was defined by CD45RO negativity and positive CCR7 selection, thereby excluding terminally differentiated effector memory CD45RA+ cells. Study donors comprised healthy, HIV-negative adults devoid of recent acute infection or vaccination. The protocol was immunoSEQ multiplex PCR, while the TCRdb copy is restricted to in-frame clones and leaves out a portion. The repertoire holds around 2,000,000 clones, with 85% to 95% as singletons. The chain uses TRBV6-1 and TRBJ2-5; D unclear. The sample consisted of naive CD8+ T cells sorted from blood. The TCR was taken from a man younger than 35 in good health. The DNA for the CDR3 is TGTGCCAGCAGTGAAGCCAGACTCGAGACCCAGTACTTC. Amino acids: CASSEARLETQYF.